A single sample is the source of the 23 T cell receptor beta chains below, sequenced in a study of blood T cells in healthy people across ages. A sample-barcoded 5' primer and a J-beta primer mix were used in a second PCR of about 6 to 12 cycles. A single record per CDR3 protein comes from TCRdb applying MiXCR to the 5' RACE reads. The data show approximately 850,000 distinct CDR3 sequences, with 58% seen just once and about 20% held by the top ten. The sequencing input was blood. All receptors come from a man in his thirties or forties in good health.

The chain combines TRBV25-1 with TRBJ1-1; D perhaps matches TRBD1 (6 bases). The CDR3 sequence is 15 residues long. Germline V gives CDR1 MGHDK, CDR2 SYGVNS. Trimming stripped 4 bases from V and 5 bases from J, with 17 bases between. CDR3 protein: CASSANRAQRTEAFF. The CDR3 DNA is TGTGCCAGCAGTGCTAACAGGGCTCAGCGGACTGAAGCTTTCTTT.

This clonotype turned up a few times. The chain couples TRBV29-1 to TRBJ2-3, with D perhaps matching TRBD1 or TRBD2 (5 bases each). This CDR3 is built from 15 residues. Germline V lookup: CDR1 SQVTM, CDR2 ANQGSEA. V was shortened by 3 bases and J by 3 bases, with 16 bases between the two germline ends. Here the CDR3 reads CSVEIRGGRTDTQYF. The CDR3 DNA is TGCAGCGTTGAGATTCGGGGCGGGCGGACAGATACGCAGTATTTT.

The CDR3 protein is CAWKRDLNTDTQYF. In nucleotides, the CDR3 is TGTGCCTGGAAAAGGGACTTAAACACAGATACGCAGTATTTT. J is TRBJ2-3 and V is TRBV30, with D possibly being TRBD2 (6 bases). This CDR3 is built from 14 residues. V lost 4 bases, J lost 2 bases, and 13 bases lay in between. From germline, CDR1 is GTSNPN and CDR2 SVGIG (reference sequence).

V gene TRBV21-1 combines with J gene TRBJ1-6; the table assigns TRBD1, which was not confirmed against the DNA. TRBV21-1 is labeled a pseudogene. The length of the CDR3 is 15 residues. The DNA for the CDR3 is TGTGCCAGCAGCAAAGGGCAGGGGACGAATTCACCCCTCCACTTT. Encoded protein: CASSKGQGTNSPLHF.

V usage is TRBV7-9 and J usage is TRBJ2-4, with 10 bases lining up with TRBD1. V lost 5 bases, J lost 13 bases, and 11 bases stayed unmatched. The CDR3 contains 14 residues. Germline values: CDR1 SEHNR, CDR2 FQNEAQ (reference sequence). CDR3: CASSTNKKDRGQYF. CDR3 nucleotides: TGTGCCAGCAGCACCAATAAAAAGGACAGGGGGCAGTACTTC.

This clonotype was seen a few times. The rearrangement uses TRBV20-1 and TRBJ1-1, with a weak D call TRBD1 (5 bases). Trimming left V 6 bases short and J 1 base short, with 12 bases between. Germline V gives CDR1 DFQATT, CDR2 SNEGSKA (reference sequence). The CDR3 is made up of 13 amino acids. DNA for the CDR3: TGCAGTGCGGGTTCAGGGAAGAACACTGAAGCTTTCTTT. Encoded protein: CSAGSGKNTEAFF.

The gene calls are TRBV12-3 or TRBV12-4 and TRBJ2-1, with D unclear. This CDR3 spans 14 amino acids. V dropped 5 bases and J dropped 5 bases, with 13 bases sitting between them. Here the CDR3 DNA reads TGTGCCAGCAGTCCAGCAAATCAAGACAATGAGCAGTTCTTC. Its protein product is CASSPANQDNEQFF.

V is TRBV29-1 and J is TRBJ1-5, with 7 positions matching TRBD1. Per germline, CDR1 SQVTM and CDR2 ANQGSEA. CDR3 length: 13 amino acids. Trimming at V came to 7 bases and at J to 2 bases, leaving 5 bases not matched to a gene. Here the CDR3 DNA reads TGCAGCGCCCTTACAGGGGGCAATCAGCCCCAGCATTTT. Translation gives CSALTGGNQPQHF.

The genes are TRBV27 and TRBJ2-7; no clear D gene. From germline, CDR1 is MNHEY and CDR2 SMNVEV (reference sequence). Trimming cost V 4 bases and J 0 bases, with 16 bases left between them. The CDR3 contains 16 residues. Written as DNA, the CDR3 is TGTGCCAGCAGTTCCCTACGACGATTTAGCTCCTACGAGCAGTACTTC. Amino acids: CASSSLRRFSSYEQYF.

This clonotype was observed many times. The chain has TRBV4-2 and TRBJ1-2; D is perhaps TRBD1 (6 bases). Trimming pared 5 bases from V and 8 bases from J, leaving 12 bases between. Germline CDR1 reads LGHNA; CDR2 reads YNFKEQ. CDR3 length: 12 amino acids. The CDR3 region is CASSGGGAGYTF. The CDR3 DNA is TGTGCCAGCAGCGGGGGGGGCGCAGGCTACACCTTC.

The chain has TRBV9 and TRBJ2-5, with no clear D. The CDR3 spans 14 residues. Germline-derived CDR1 and CDR2 are SGDLS and YYNGEE. Trimming left V 0 bases short and J 3 bases short, with 9 bases between. The CDR3 is CASSVDSLEETQYF. The CDR3 nucleotides read TGTGCCAGCAGCGTAGATAGCTTGGAAGAGACCCAGTACTTC.

The V gene is TRBV20-1, the J gene TRBJ2-1; 12 bases agree with TRBD2. This CDR3 comprises 15 residues. Germline lookup yields CDR1 DFQATT and CDR2 SNEGSKA (reference sequence). After removal of 4 bases from V and 6 bases from J, the junction contained 7 bases not matched to a gene. CDR3 in DNA: TGCAGTGCTACCCATGGGGGACTAGCGGGCAATGAGCAGTTCTTC. It codes for CSATHGGLAGNEQFF.

CDR3 region: CASSVEAGQGYEQYF. The CDR3 DNA sequence: TGTGCCAGCAGCGTAGAGGCTGGACAGGGATACGAGCAGTACTTC. The rearrangement joins TRBV9 to TRBJ2-7; 8 bases align to TRBD1. Germline V lookup: CDR1 SGDLS, CDR2 YYNGEE. The CDR3 totals 15 residues. Germline trimming cut 0 bases from V and 4 bases from J; bases unmatched to any gene: 6.

The chain carries TRBV6-2 or TRBV6-3 and TRBJ2-1, with unresolved D. V was shortened by 0 bases and J by 15 bases, with 18 bases between the two germline ends. The CDR3 covers 14 residues. Germline CDR1 is MNHEY and CDR2 is SVGEGT. The CDR3 here is CASSYSSYYDKPFF. In nucleotides, the CDR3 is TGTGCCAGCAGTTACTCGAGTTACTACGATAAGCCGTTCTTC.

With regard to this clonotype: The junction differs from germline at one of its ends, possibly a read error. The rearrangement uses TRBV5-1 and TRBJ2-4, with TRBD2 as a possible D gene (5 bases). Germline CDR1 and CDR2: SGHRS and YFSETQ. This CDR3 is 16 amino acids long. Written as DNA, the CDR3 is TGCGTCAGCAGCTTGGCGGGCAGGCGGGCTGAAAACATTCAGTACTTC. As protein: CVSSLAGRRAENIQYF.

The chain joins TRBV28 to TRBJ1-5; D unresolved. V lost 2 bases and J 7 bases, leaving 9 bases between the germline ends. This CDR3 spans 13 amino acids. Germline CDR1 and CDR2: MDHEN and SYDVKM. This CDR3 is CASSLGPLQPQHF. The CDR3 region has the DNA TGTGCCAGCAGTTTAGGCCCCTTACAGCCCCAGCATTTT.

The gene calls are TRBV7-2 and TRBJ2-5, with D hard to call. The end of the DNA is better explained by TRBJ2-4, so the J call may be wrong. Germline CDR1 reads SGHTA; CDR2 reads FQGNSA. The CDR3 loop spans 15 amino acids. The CDR3 sequence is CASSLVFHGRNIQYF. CDR3 bases: TGTGCCAGCAGCTTAGTGTTTCATGGACGGAACATTCAGTACTTC.

This clonotype was picked up a small number of times. The chain is built from TRBV20-1 and TRBJ1-1; D possibly corresponds to TRBD1 (5 bases). Trimming left V 1 base short and J 0 bases short, with 9 bases between. CDR1 DFQATT and CDR2 SNEGSKA come from the germline V gene (reference sequence). This CDR3 is 14 amino acids long. CDR3 loop: CSARVSGLNTEAFF. The DNA of the CDR3 is TGCAGTGCTAGAGTCTCAGGGTTGAACACTGAAGCTTTCTTT.

In the case of this clonotype: One junction end does not reproduce the germline sequence, and a read error may be involved. V usage is TRBV20-1 and J usage is TRBJ2-7; no definite D call. This CDR3 has 12 amino acids. The germline V gene has CDR1 DFQATT and CDR2 SNEGSKA (reference sequence). CDR3 amino acids: CSARESTYKQYF. In nucleotides, the CDR3 is TGCAGTGCTAGGGAGAGTACCTACAAGCAGTACTTC.

This chain joins TRBV25-1 and TRBJ2-7, with a weak D call TRBD2 (5 bases). This CDR3 region has 10 residues. Trimming pared 8 bases from V and 9 bases from J, leaving 11 bases between. CDR1 MGHDK and CDR2 SYGVNS come from the germline V gene. CDR3 sequence reads: CASPTAGQYF. The CDR3 region has the DNA TGTGCCAGCCCGACGGCGGGGCAGTACTTC.

The chain has TRBV6-1 and TRBJ2-1; the D is unclear. The tail of the sequence fits TRBJ2-7 better, so the J call may be wrong. Germline V CDR1 and CDR2: MNHNS, SASEGT. The CDR3 runs to 14 residues. The CDR3 loop reads CASSERSSIHEQYF. The CDR3 nucleotides read TGTGCCAGCAGTGAAAGGAGCAGTATCCACGAGCAGTACTTC.

The chain uses TRBV2 and TRBJ1-1; D uncertain. The CDR3 loop spans 14 amino acids. V lost 7 bases and J lost 0, with 12 bases in between. CDR1 SNHLY and CDR2 FYNNEI come from the germline V gene. CDR3 bases: TGTGCCAGCAAGGCGGACGGACTGAACACTGAAGCTTTCTTT. It specifies CASKADGLNTEAFF.

The chain has TRBV10-3 and TRBJ2-7, with a weak D call TRBD1 (5 bases). The CDR3 is made up of 14 amino acids. The V gene's germline CDR1 is ENHRY and CDR2 SYGVKD. V was shortened by 6 bases and J by 2 bases, with 14 bases between the two germline ends. In DNA form, the CDR3 reads TGTGCCATCAGGGGGCCCTTGTCCCCCTACGAGCAGTACTTC. The encoded protein is CAIRGPLSPYEQYF.